Below, 15 T cell receptor beta chains from the same sample are listed, as sequenced in a study of cytomegalovirus exposure and HLA in healthy donors. Primers for the PCR totalled 60 Vbeta and 13 Jbeta. Clones were sequenced by immunoSEQ multiplex PCR, and TCRdb holds only the in-frame ones, with some missing. The table has about 140,000 clones, approximately 84% seen once. Sequencing was performed on PBMCs. The origin of the receptors is a woman aged 40 to 55 in good health and CMV-seronegative.

J is TRBJ1-1 and V is TRBV7-8, with TRBD1 identical over 10 bases. V dropped 3 bases and J dropped 11; count of bases not matched to a gene: 12. This CDR3 is 15 amino acids long. The germline CDR1 and CDR2 sequences are SGHVS and FQNEAQ. CDR3 nucleotide sequence: TGTGCCAGCAGCTTCCTATCCGGGACAGGGGTTCAGGCTTTCTTT. Translating gives CASSFLSGTGVQAFF.

The table lists this clone with a count of one. The gene calls are TRBV28 and TRBJ2-5; 7 bases match TRBD1. The J call may be in error: the DNA end matches TRBJ2-7 better. The CDR3 is 14 residues long. Germline CDR1 is MDHEN and CDR2 is SYDVKM. CDR3 bases: TGTGCCAGCAGTCCCAACGCAGGGGGTTACGAGCAGTACTTC. Amino acid sequence: CASSPNAGGYEQYF.

This clone showed up just a few times. This chain connects TRBV6-4 to TRBJ2-1, with 15 bases identical to TRBD2. The ends lost 10 bases at V and 12 bases at J; junction bases unmatched: 10. The CDR3 has 14 amino acids. CDR1 and CDR2 (germline): MRHNA, SNTAGT. The DNA of the CDR3 is TGTGCCACCATAGGACTAGCGGGAGGGGAGGGGCAGTTCTTC. It codes for CATIGLAGGEGQFF.

This chain joins TRBV6-5 and TRBJ1-4; a possible D gene is TRBD1 (6 bases). Trimming took off 5 bases at V and 8 bases at J, with 12 bases between the two ends. Germline V lookup: CDR1 MNHEY, CDR2 SVGAGI. The CDR3 length is 13 residues. The CDR3 DNA follows: TGTGCCAGCAGTGAACAGGGTTGGGAAAAACTGTTTTTT. Protein sequence: CASSEQGWEKLFF.

The chain joins TRBV30 to TRBJ1-2, with TRBD1 as a possible D gene (6 bases). Germline CDR1 GTSNPN, CDR2 SVGIG (reference sequence). This CDR3 spans 12 amino acids. V was clipped by 1 base and J by 4 bases, with 7 bases between them. The DNA for the CDR3 is TGTGCCTGGAGTGCACAGGGCTATGGCTACACCTTC. Translating it yields CAWSAQGYGYTF.

This chain connects TRBV6-5 to TRBJ2-1, with TRBD2 matching over 12 bases. The junction had 9 bases not matched to a gene; V was cut back by 6 bases and J by 9 bases. The CDR3 is 15 amino acids. Germline V gives CDR1 MNHEY, CDR2 SVGAGI. CDR3 amino acids: CASRELAGGVGEQFF. The CDR3 DNA follows: TGTGCCAGCAGGGAACTAGCGGGAGGTGTCGGTGAGCAGTTCTTC.

The chain couples TRBV2 to TRBJ2-5, with D hard to call. The germline CDR1 and CDR2 sequences are SNHLY and FYNNEI. This CDR3 has 10 amino acids. V was cut by 5 bases and J by 4 bases, with 2 bases left in between. The CDR3 sequence: CASSRETQYF. In DNA, the CDR3 is TGTGCCAGCAGTCGAGAGACCCAGTACTTC.

This clone was found a few times. The CDR3, as DNA: TGTGCCAGCAGTTACTCGAGGACAGGGGAGAGCACTGAAGCTTTCTTT. This sequence encodes CASSYSRTGESTEAFF. V usage is TRBV6-5 and J usage is TRBJ1-1, with 9 bases lining up with TRBD1. The V and J ends lost 0 bases and 4 bases, in that order; junction bases with no gene match: 6. CDR3 length equals 16 residues. The V gene's germline CDR1 is MNHEY and CDR2 SVGAGI.

V usage is TRBV5-4 and J usage is TRBJ1-4; a weak D match, TRBD1 (5 bases). V lost 0 bases to trimming and J lost 3 bases, with 21 bases between them. The CDR3 is 19 amino acids. Germline values: CDR1 SGHNT, CDR2 YYREEE (reference sequence). The DNA for the CDR3 is TGTGCCAGCAGCTTGGGTCCAGGGTCGGAGCTCACTTCTAATGAAAAACTGTTTTTT. Translated: CASSLGPGSELTSNEKLFF.

This clone was detected only once. This chain links TRBV28 with TRBJ1-5; no firm D call. Germline V lookup: CDR1 MDHEN, CDR2 SYDVKM. Deletions cut 6 bases from V and 5 bases from J, with 5 bases between. CDR3 length: 11 amino acids. In DNA, the CDR3 is TGTGCCAGCAGCCATTATCAGCCCCAGCATTTT. As protein: CASSHYQPQHF.

V gene TRBV5-8 combines with J gene TRBJ1-5; TRBD1 matches 7 bases. This CDR3 comprises 17 residues. The germline CDR1 and CDR2 sequences are SGHTS and YDEGEE. Unmatched junction bases numbered 14, after V lost 6 bases and J lost 2 bases. The CDR3 region has the DNA TGTGCCAGCATGAAATTAGACAGGGCCTCGGGCAATCAGCCCCAGCATTTT. Amino acid sequence: CASMKLDRASGNQPQHF. Together with reference TRBV5-8 and TRBJ1-5, the CDR3 gives the full variable domain: EAGVTQSPTHLIKTRGQQATLRCSPISGHTSVYWYQQALGLGLQFLLWYDEGEERNRGNFPPRFSGRQFPNYSSELNVNALELEDSALYLCASMKLDRASGNQPQHFGDGTRLSIL.

This chain joins TRBV4-2 and TRBJ2-7; TRBD2 aligns across 10 bases. The CDR3 sequence is 15 residues long. Germline V gene data show CDR1 as LGHNA and CDR2 as YNFKEQ. V was pared by 1 base and J by 4 bases, with 4 bases of the junction left unmatched. DNA of the CDR3: TGTGCCAGCAGCCAAGTGTCGACTAGCGGGTACGAGCAGTACTTC. Protein product: CASSQVSTSGYEQYF.

The V gene is TRBV4-3, the J gene TRBJ2-3, with D possibly being TRBD2 (5 bases). V shed 1 base and J shed 5 bases, with 13 bases lying between them. CDR1 and CDR2 from the germline V gene are LGHNA and YSLEER. The CDR3 has 15 amino acids. The CDR3: CASSQVISVVDTQYF. CDR3 nucleotide sequence: TGCGCCAGCAGCCAAGTCATTAGCGTAGTAGATACGCAGTATTTT.

This chain links TRBV30 with TRBJ2-5; the D gene is possibly TRBD1 (7 bases). Germline V gene sequence: CDR1 GTSNPN, CDR2 SVGIG (reference sequence). V dropped 1 base and J dropped 1 base, with 13 bases sitting between them. The CDR3 has 15 residues. The CDR3 protein is CAWSGPGGPQETQYF. CDR3 sequence (DNA): TGTGCCTGGAGTGGTCCAGGGGGGCCCCAAGAGACCCAGTACTTC.

A few counts support this clone. The chain recombines TRBV28 with TRBJ1-5, with unresolved D. This CDR3 is built from 17 residues. Trimming removed 11 bases at V and 2 bases at J, with 25 bases between. The germline V gene has CDR1 MDHEN and CDR2 SYDVKM. The CDR3 nucleotides read TGTGCCGGCGGCCGGGGTGTAAACCTTGTGGGCAATCAGCCCCAGCATTTT. This sequence encodes CAGGRGVNLVGNQPQHF.